Included here is one T cell receptor (beta chain) sequence, with context. Its antigen is as yet unknown. The sample belongs to a study of T cells in tuberculosis. Across the study: IGRA-negative adolescents, IGRA-positive adolescents with latent tuberculosis and adults with active tuberculosis formed this South African cohort. Findings and caveats of the study: Shorter CDR3-alpha in active tuberculosis partly drove smaller distances.

Measured with immunoSEQ multiplex PCR; TCRdb has only the in-frame clones, and not every one. The sample has 30,000 to 35,000 clones, 97% seen once. This TCR was sampled from a donor aged 10 to 29 with latent tuberculosis or without tuberculosis infection. Sequenced input: PBMCs.

CDR3 loop: CATIDSLNTGELFF. Here the CDR3 DNA reads TGTGCCACCATAGACTCCTTGAACACCGGGGAGCTGTTTTTT. The chain couples TRBV6-6 to TRBJ2-2; D is ambiguous. Trimming stripped 10 bases from V and 1 base from J, with 13 bases between. Germline V gene sequence: CDR1 MNHNY, CDR2 SVGAGI (reference sequence). The CDR3 spans 14 residues.